This entry lists 23 T cell receptor beta chains sequenced from one sample in a study of blood T cell repertoires in COVID-19. The data were produced by immunoSEQ multiplex PCR, yet TCRdb's version contains in-frame clones alone and is incomplete. The table includes 140,000 to 150,000 clones, 85% to 90% detected once. Sequencing input: peripheral blood. These receptors were collected from a human donor in a cohort sampled during active COVID-19.

The V call is TRBV5-8, the J call TRBJ1-2; no clear D. CDR1 SGHTS and CDR2 YDEGEE come from the germline V gene. V was shortened by 4 bases and J by 4 bases, with 14 bases between the two germline ends. CDR3 length: 14 residues. The CDR3 DNA reads TGTGCCAGCAGCGTACCCGAAGTGAGCTATGGCTACACCTTC. Residues: CASSVPEVSYGYTF.

This chain connects TRBV12-3 or TRBV12-4 to TRBJ2-5; D is unresolved. Deletions cut 5 bases from V and 2 bases from J, with 3 bases between. This CDR3 contains 11 residues. CDR3 in DNA: TGTGCCAGCAGTCTGCAAGAGACCCAGTACTTC. It is translated as CASSLQETQYF.

This clone was counted only a few times. The chain carries TRBV9 and TRBJ1-5; D gene ambiguous. From germline, CDR1 is SGDLS and CDR2 YYNGEE. The CDR3 has 14 residues. V lost 3 bases and J 7 bases, leaving 14 bases between the germline ends. DNA for the CDR3: TGTGCCAGCAGCGAGGGCCGGGGAAGCCAGCCCCAGCATTTT. Translating gives CASSEGRGSQPQHF.

The count of this clone is one. The chain recombines TRBV5-4 with TRBJ1-5; D possibly corresponds to TRBD1 (6 bases). The germline V gene has CDR1 SGHNT and CDR2 YYREEE (reference sequence). CDR3 length equals 13 residues. V was trimmed by 2 bases and J by 7 bases, leaving 10 bases between them. The CDR3 reads CASSLGGDQPQHF. CDR3 bases: TGTGCCAGCAGCTTAGGGGGAGACCAGCCCCAGCATTTT. Combining the CDR3 with reference TRBV5-4 and TRBJ1-5 gives the whole variable domain ETGVTQSPTHLIKTRGQQVTLRCSSQSGHNTVSWYQQALGQGPQFIFQYYREEENGRGNFPPRFSGLQFPNYSSELNVNALELDDSALYLCASSLGGDQPQHFGDGTRLSIL.

This chain links TRBV18 with TRBJ2-7, with 9 bases that match TRBD1. CDR1 and CDR2 from the germline V gene are KGHSH and LQKENI. The CDR3 spans 15 residues. Unmatched junction bases numbered 4, after V lost 2 bases and J lost 2 bases. DNA of the CDR3: TGTGCCAGCTCACCAAGACAGGGGGGGCCCTACGAGCAGTACTTC. This translates into CASSPRQGGPYEQYF.

This chain connects TRBV7-6 to TRBJ2-1; 10 bases are shared with TRBD2. Unmatched junction bases numbered 14, after V lost 1 base and J lost 5 bases. The CDR3 contains 19 residues. CDR1 SGHVS and CDR2 FNYEAQ come from the germline V gene. This CDR3 is CASSLDKSSGSGFDNEQFF. The DNA of the CDR3 is TGTGCCAGCAGCTTAGATAAGTCTAGCGGGAGTGGGTTTGACAATGAGCAGTTCTTC.

The V gene is TRBV4-1, the J gene TRBJ1-5, with D possibly TRBD1 on 6 matching bases. Germline V gives CDR1 MGHRA, CDR2 YSYEKL. Trimming left V 0 bases short and J 2 bases short, with 23 bases between. CDR3 size: 20 residues. The CDR3 loop reads CASSQDIRNLQGRGNQPQHF. The CDR3 DNA is TGCGCCAGCAGCCAAGATATTCGTAATTTACAGGGTCGCGGCAATCAGCCCCAGCATTTT.

The V call is TRBV3-1 (or the pseudogene TRBV3-2), the J call TRBJ1-4; 11 bases are shared with TRBD1. V lost 4 bases, J lost 10 bases, and 5 bases stayed unmatched. This CDR3 is 14 amino acids long. CDR1 LGHDT and CDR2 YNNKEL come from the germline V gene (reference sequence). The CDR3 here is CASSPPGQGGKLFF. In nucleotides, the CDR3 is TGTGCCAGCAGCCCGCCGGGACAGGGGGGAAAACTGTTTTTT.

The gene calls are TRBV5-6 and TRBJ1-2; D is uncertain. Germline values: CDR1 SGHDT, CDR2 YYEEEE. Trimming removed 2 bases from V and 8 bases from J, with 13 bases in between. The CDR3 has 13 amino acids. This chain's CDR3 is CASSFPAPGGYTF. As DNA, the CDR3 is TGTGCCAGCAGCTTCCCAGCCCCGGGGGGCTACACCTTC.

The rearrangement uses TRBV4-3 and TRBJ2-7; 7 bases line up with TRBD1. Trimming at V came to 0 bases and at J to 6 bases, leaving 2 bases not matched to a gene. The length of the CDR3 is 13 residues. The germline gives CDR1 LGHNA, CDR2 YSLEER. The chain's CDR3 is CASSQDEGAEQYF. DNA of the CDR3: TGCGCCAGCAGCCAAGATGAGGGGGCCGAGCAGTACTTC.

The CDR3 sequence: CASSLGRVYEQYF. DNA of the CDR3: TGTGCCAGCAGCCTAGGGAGAGTCTACGAGCAGTACTTC. V and J are TRBV3-1 (or the pseudogene TRBV3-2) and TRBJ2-7; a weak D match, TRBD2 (5 bases). The CDR3 is 13 amino acids. Between the trimmed V and J ends, which lost 4 bases and 3 bases, there was a span of 10 bases. Per the germline V gene, CDR1 is LGHDT and CDR2 is YNNKEL (reference sequence).

J is TRBJ2-5 and V is TRBV7-9, with 8 bases that match TRBD2. The CDR3 covers 16 residues. CDR1 and CDR2 from the germline V gene are SEHNR and FQNEAQ (reference sequence). After removal of 2 bases from V and 2 bases from J, the junction contained 7 bases not matched to a gene. The CDR3 reads CASSLLSGGAQETQYF. Written as DNA, the CDR3 is TGTGCCAGCAGCTTACTAAGCGGGGGAGCGCAAGAGACCCAGTACTTC.

The gene calls are TRBV11-2 and TRBJ1-6; TRBD1 might be the D (5 bases). V was shortened by 3 bases and J by 9 bases, with 15 bases between the two germline ends. This CDR3 contains 15 residues. Germline V gene lookup returns CDR1 SGHAT and CDR2 FQNNGV. The CDR3 is CASSLVRVGSSPLHF. The CDR3 DNA sequence: TGTGCCAGCAGCTTGGTCAGGGTGGGAAGTTCACCCCTCCACTTT.

The chain has TRBV7-9 and TRBJ2-1; TRBD2 matches at 9 bases. Germline V gives CDR1 SEHNR, CDR2 FQNEAQ (reference sequence). This CDR3 has 15 residues. The V gene end was trimmed by 5 bases and the J gene end by 6 bases; junction bases not matched to a gene: 8. Here the CDR3 reads CASSVRLAEFNEQFF. Written as DNA, the CDR3 is TGTGCCAGCAGCGTGAGACTAGCGGAGTTCAATGAGCAGTTCTTC.

The chain has TRBV7-3 and TRBJ2-1, with 11 bases fitting TRBD2. The J segment lost 10 bases and the V segment lost 3 bases, leaving 14 bases of the junction unmatched. Looked up from germline, CDR1 is SGHTA and CDR2 is FQGTGA. The CDR3 has 17 amino acids. This chain's CDR3 is CASSFFPGTSGAWEQFF. CDR3 coding DNA: TGTGCCAGCAGCTTTTTCCCCGGGACTAGCGGCGCGTGGGAGCAGTTCTTC. The whole variable domain, remainder taken from reference TRBV7-3 and TRBJ2-1, is GAGVSQTPSNKVTEKGKYVELRCDPISGHTALYWYRQSLGQGPEFLIYFQGTGAADDSGLPNDRFFAVRPEGSVSTLKIQRTERGDSAVYLCASSFFPGTSGAWEQFFGPGTRLTVL.

The chain carries TRBV6-2 or TRBV6-3 and TRBJ2-6; 7 bases agree with TRBD2. CDR3 length equals 15 residues. The germline CDR1 and CDR2 sequences are MNHEY and SVGEGT. After removal of 6 bases from V and 4 bases from J, the junction contained 6 bases not matched to a gene. CDR3: CASSIGGSGANVLTF. CDR3 in DNA: TGTGCCAGCAGCATCGGGGGGTCCGGGGCCAACGTCCTGACTTTC.

The genes are TRBV4-3 and TRBJ2-5; TRBD1 is a possible D gene (7 bases). With 0 bases removed from V and 4 bases from J, the gap between germline ends came to 24 bases. Germline V gene lookup returns CDR1 LGHNA and CDR2 YSLEER. The CDR3 contains 19 residues. The CDR3 region has the DNA TGCGCCAGCAGCCAAGAGTGGCCCCCCTCAGGGGGGAGAAGAGAGACCCAGTACTTC. Translating gives CASSQEWPPSGGRRETQYF.

This clone was seen a few times. The chain employs TRBV5-4 and TRBJ2-7; D is perhaps TRBD1 (7 bases). Germline assignment: CDR1 SGHNT and CDR2 YYREEE (reference sequence). Between the trimmed V and J ends, which lost 4 bases and 3 bases, there was a span of 14 bases. CDR3 length: 14 amino acids. CDR3 in DNA: TGTGCCAGCAGCCTCGGGGGACAGTACTACGAGCAGTACTTC. As protein: CASSLGGQYYEQYF.

The rearrangement uses TRBV4-3 and TRBJ1-2; D possibly corresponds to TRBD1 (6 bases). This CDR3 region has 14 residues. Trimming cost V 5 bases and J 9 bases, with 19 bases left between them. In germline, CDR1 is LGHNA, CDR2 YSLEER. Here the CDR3 DNA reads TGCGCCAGCAGCTCCACGACAGGCGCCGTGAGCTACACCTTC. Translation: CASSSTTGAVSYTF.

The CDR3 coding sequence is TGTGCCAGCTGGGGTTCCGGGACAGGCCTTATGAATGAGCAGTTCTTC. Protein sequence: CASWGSGTGLMNEQFF. This chain connects TRBV28 to TRBJ2-1; 8 nucleotides align to TRBD1. Trimming took 8 bases from V and 7 from J; bases not matched to a gene: 16. Germline V gene data show CDR1 as MDHEN and CDR2 as SYDVKM. This CDR3 is built from 16 residues.

This clone has just one count. The chain has TRBV30 and TRBJ1-1; 7 bases match TRBD1. The CDR3 has 15 amino acids. Germline V gives CDR1 GTSNPN, CDR2 SVGIG (reference sequence). J lost 1 base, V lost 3 bases, and 8 bases had no gene match. CDR3 DNA: TGTGCCTGGAGGGGACAGTGGAACTCGAACACTGAAGCTTTCTTT. As protein: CAWRGQWNSNTEAFF.

CDR3 sequence reads: CASSSRDRGNTEAFF. The CDR3 DNA reads TGTGCCAGCAGCTCGCGGGACAGGGGAAACACTGAAGCTTTCTTT. This chain connects TRBV9 to TRBJ1-1, with 10 bases matching TRBD1. Germline V gene lookup returns CDR1 SGDLS and CDR2 YYNGEE. CDR3 size: 15 residues. V shed 4 bases, J shed 2 bases, and the junction held 5 bases outside the gene matches.

V usage is TRBV5-8 and J usage is TRBJ2-5; D is possibly TRBD1 (6 bases). This CDR3 is built from 18 residues. Trimming shortened V by 2 bases and J by 3 bases, and 23 bases separated the two germline ends. In germline, CDR1 is SGHTS, CDR2 YDEGEE. CDR3 amino acids: CASSFALIPGQAKETQYF. DNA of the CDR3: TGTGCCAGCAGCTTCGCCCTAATTCCGGGACAAGCTAAAGAGACCCAGTACTTC.